The next 22 T cell receptor beta chains were all read from a single sample in a study of T-cell reconstitution after alpha-beta-depleted transplantation in children. Unique molecular identifiers were incorporated during preparation of the TCRbeta library. TCRdb fed the PCR reads into MiXCR, producing one record per CDR3 protein. The profile shows about 980,000 distinct CDR3 sequences, about 29% of them singletons. This sample comprised PBMCs, mostly from graft donor cells, obtained 360 days after TCRalphabeta/CD19-depleted stem cell transplant. The receptors come from a boy under three years old who had a stem cell transplant for SCID, so the T cells may come from the graft donor.

The chain recombines TRBV5-1 with TRBJ2-1; D may be TRBD1 or TRBD2 (5 bases each). The CDR3 extends over 14 amino acids. The germline gives CDR1 SGHRS, CDR2 YFSETQ. With 3 bases removed from V and 2 bases from J, the gap between germline ends came to 9 bases. The CDR3 is CASSSGRTYNEQFF. CDR3 bases: TGCGCCAGCAGCTCGGGACGGACCTACAATGAGCAGTTCTTC.

The gene calls are TRBV7-9 and TRBJ2-6, with D tentatively TRBD1 (6 bases). The CDR3 extends over 15 amino acids. Trimming took 5 bases from V and 4 from J, leaving 12 bases between them. Per the germline V gene, CDR1 is SEHNR and CDR2 is FQNEAQ (reference sequence). The CDR3 nucleotides are TGTGCCAGCAGCCGGAACAGGGTCGGGGCCAACGTCCTGACTTTC. This sequence encodes CASSRNRVGANVLTF.

In this sample, this clonotype turned up a few times. CDR3 DNA sequence: TGCGCCAGCAGCCAAGTTTCTTATTCCGGGGAGCTGTTTTTT. Residues: CASSQVSYSGELFF. The chain uses TRBV4-1 and TRBJ2-2, with D hard to call. Germline V gives CDR1 MGHRA, CDR2 YSYEKL. V was cut by 1 base and J by 6 bases, with 9 bases left in between. The CDR3 is made up of 14 amino acids.

The rearrangement joins TRBV28 to TRBJ1-1; maybe TRBD1 (6 bases). The CDR3 totals 14 residues. The V and J ends lost 3 bases and 7 bases respectively, with 15 bases between them. Germline lookup yields CDR1 MDHEN and CDR2 SYDVKM. CDR3 nucleotides: TGTGCCAGCAGTTTCCGCGGGGGGCGGAATGAAGCTTTCTTT. It codes for CASSFRGGRNEAFF.

The V and J genes are TRBV7-2 and TRBJ2-3; weak D call: TRBD2 (5 bases). The germline V and J ends were trimmed by 5 bases and 2 bases, with 11 bases remaining between them. The germline V gene encodes CDR1 SGHTA and CDR2 FQGNSA. The CDR3 runs 14 residues. Here the CDR3 DNA reads TGTGCCAGCAGCCGCGAGGGCCTCACAGATACGCAGTATTTT. It specifies CASSREGLTDTQYF.

The table lists this clonotype with a few counts. The chain carries TRBV7-2 and TRBJ1-5, with D tentatively TRBD1 (6 bases). The germline V gene has CDR1 SGHTA and CDR2 FQGNSA. Trimming removed 5 bases at V and 5 bases at J, with 10 bases between. CDR3 size: 13 residues. CDR3 sequence reads: CASSTQGHQPQHF. Here the CDR3 DNA reads TGTGCCAGCAGCACCCAGGGGCATCAGCCCCAGCATTTT. Complete variable domain (other parts from reference TRBV7-2 and TRBJ1-5): GAGVSQSPSNKVTEKGKDVELRCDPISGHTALYWYRQSLGQGLEFLIYFQGNSAPDKSGLPSDRFSAERTGGSVSTLTIQRTQQEDSAVYLCASSTQGHQPQHFGDGTRLSIL.

This clonotype was seen only a few times. The J gene is TRBJ1-6, the V gene TRBV7-8; no firm D call. The V end was cut by 6 bases, the J end by 8 bases, with 23 bases between. CDR1 and CDR2 (germline): SGHVS, FQNEAQ. This CDR3 is 17 amino acids long. CDR3 in amino acids: CASSLFEGMPTDSPLHF. In DNA, the CDR3 is TGTGCCAGCAGTCTCTTTGAGGGCATGCCGACGGATTCACCCCTCCACTTT. Supplemented by reference TRBV7-8 and TRBJ1-6, the full variable domain reads GAGVSQSPRYKVAKRGQDVALRCDPISGHVSLFWYQQALGQGPEFLTYFQNEAQLDKSGLPSDRFFAERPEGSVSTLKIQRTQQEDSAVYLCASSLFEGMPTDSPLHFGNGTRLTVT.

The rearrangement joins TRBV18 to TRBJ2-5; D is perhaps TRBD1 or TRBD2 (5 bases each). The CDR3 extends over 14 amino acids. Per the germline V gene, CDR1 is KGHSH and CDR2 is LQKENI. V was pared by 4 bases and J by 4 bases, with 13 bases between. CDR3 DNA: TGTGCCAGCTCACAGGGGTTAGGAGGAGAGACCCAGTACTTC. It translates to CASSQGLGGETQYF. Supplemented by reference TRBV18 and TRBJ2-5, the full variable domain reads NAGVMQNPRHLVRRRGQEARLRCSPMKGHSHVYWYRQLPEEGLKFMVYLQKENIIDESGMPKERFSAEFPKEGPSILRIQQVVRGDSAAYFCASSQGLGGETQYFGPGTRLLVL.

There are a few counts of this clonotype. The chain links TRBV20-1 to TRBJ2-1, with D possibly matching TRBD2 (7 bases). CDR1 is DFQATT, CDR2 SNEGSKA, per germline (reference sequence). The germline V and J ends were trimmed by 0 bases and 9 bases, with 18 bases remaining between them. This CDR3 region has 15 residues. The CDR3 reads CSARDRAQGGFEQFF. Here the CDR3 DNA reads TGCAGTGCTAGAGATCGGGCACAGGGAGGGTTTGAGCAGTTCTTC.

This clonotype was detected a few times. The V gene is TRBV20-1, the J gene TRBJ2-1; D may match TRBD1 or TRBD2 (5 bases each). Trimming stripped 3 bases from V and 4 bases from J, with 13 bases between. CDR1 is DFQATT and CDR2 is SNEGSKA in the germline V gene (reference sequence). The CDR3 is 14 amino acids. The CDR3 protein is CSARGPPAYNEQFF. CDR3 in DNA: TGCAGTGCTAGGGGACCGCCGGCGTACAATGAGCAGTTCTTC.

This clonotype was seen only a few times. The V and J genes are TRBV20-1 and TRBJ1-5; possibly TRBD1 for D (5 bases). The germline gives CDR1 DFQATT, CDR2 SNEGSKA (reference sequence). Trimming removed 3 bases from V and 3 bases from J, with 12 bases in between. The CDR3 extends over 14 amino acids. The CDR3 sequence is CSARQAGLNQPQHF. In nucleotides, the CDR3 is TGCAGTGCTAGGCAGGCAGGGCTCAATCAGCCCCAGCATTTT.

This clonotype has more than one count but fewer than ten. The V call is TRBV12-3 or TRBV12-4, the J call TRBJ2-3; D may be TRBD1 (6 bases). V shed 5 bases and J shed 4 bases, with 10 bases lying between them. This CDR3 is 13 amino acids long. The chain's CDR3 is CASSPQGPDTQYF. The CDR3 bases are TGTGCCAGCAGTCCACAGGGTCCAGATACGCAGTATTTT.

This chain connects TRBV27 to TRBJ2-5, with 8 bases lining up with TRBD1. This CDR3 contains 14 residues. CDR1 is MNHEY, CDR2 SMNVEV, per germline (reference sequence). After removal of 3 bases from V and 4 bases from J, the junction contained 4 bases not matched to a gene. CDR3 bases: TGTGCCAGCAGTTTTCGACAGGGGACAGAGACCCAGTACTTC. Amino acid sequence: CASSFRQGTETQYF.

This clonotype was observed once. This chain connects TRBV2 to TRBJ2-3; no clear D. This CDR3 is built from 17 residues. Germline V gene lookup returns CDR1 SNHLY and CDR2 FYNNEI. The V and J ends lost 8 bases and 0 bases respectively, with 21 bases between them. Here the CDR3 reads CASWPQPSPPSTDTQYF. The CDR3 region has the DNA TGTGCCAGCTGGCCCCAACCTAGTCCACCTAGCACAGATACGCAGTATTTT.

This chain connects TRBV5-1 to TRBJ2-7; D gene ambiguous. Trimming cost V 4 bases and J 5 bases, with 13 bases left between them. The CDR3 is made up of 13 amino acids. Germline V gene sequence: CDR1 SGHRS, CDR2 YFSETQ. The CDR3 bases are TGCGCCAGCAGCCCAGCCCAGGTTCACGAGCAGTACTTC. This gives the protein CASSPAQVHEQYF.

The V call is TRBV14, the J call TRBJ2-7; D possibly corresponds to TRBD1 (6 bases). CDR3 length: 15 amino acids. From germline, CDR1 is SGHDN and CDR2 FVKESK. Trimming shortened V by 4 bases and J by 2 bases, and 15 bases separated the two germline ends. In DNA, the CDR3 is TGTGCCAGCAGCCCGCTCGGCAGGGGCCCCTACGAGCAGTACTTC. Protein product: CASSPLGRGPYEQYF.

This clonotype was counted a few times. V usage is TRBV4-3 and J usage is TRBJ1-5; D ambiguous. CDR3 length equals 15 residues. From germline, CDR1 is LGHNA and CDR2 YSLEER. V gave up 0 bases and J gave up 7 bases, with 13 bases separating them. The CDR3 bases are TGCGCCAGCAGCCAAGATCGAGGAGGGTTGCAGCCCCAGCATTTT. This translates into CASSQDRGGLQPQHF.

This clonotype has only a few counts. V is TRBV12-3 or TRBV12-4 and J is TRBJ2-1; 10 bases are a match to TRBD1. The trim removed 6 bases at V and 8 bases at J, leaving 10 bases unmatched. CDR3 length equals 15 residues. CDR3 residues: CASSLPTGGRDEQFF. CDR3 DNA sequence: TGTGCCAGCAGCTTGCCGACAGGGGGCAGGGATGAGCAGTTCTTC.

The gene calls are TRBV3-1 and TRBJ2-7, with D hard to call. CDR1 LGHDT and CDR2 YNNKEL come from the germline V gene (reference sequence). The V gene lost 4 bases and the J gene lost 3 bases, with 10 bases spanning the gap. This CDR3 has 13 residues. DNA for the CDR3: TGTGCCAGCAGCCGGGCCCTTTTCTACGAGCAGTACTTC. This gives the protein CASSRALFYEQYF.

This chain connects TRBV24-1 to TRBJ2-5, with 8 bases matching TRBD1. The CDR3 runs 17 residues. V gave up 0 bases and J gave up 1 base; unmatched junction bases: 6. Germline assignment: CDR1 KGHDR and CDR2 SFDVKD. The CDR3 loop reads CATSDLGYGTGQETQYF. The CDR3 DNA sequence: TGTGCCACCAGTGATTTGGGTTACGGGACAGGCCAAGAGACCCAGTACTTC.

The chain uses TRBV24-1 and TRBJ2-2; maybe TRBD1 (5 bases). CDR3 size: 15 residues. Trimming removed 0 bases at V and 7 bases at J, with 11 bases between. Per the germline V gene, CDR1 is KGHDR and CDR2 is SFDVKD. The CDR3 DNA sequence: TGTGCCACCAGTGATTTGAAGGGGCGCAGCGGGGAGCTGTTTTTT. Protein: CATSDLKGRSGELFF.

The chain carries TRBV7-3 and TRBJ2-1; D is perhaps TRBD2 (5 bases). Germline V gives CDR1 SGHTA, CDR2 FQGTGA. Trimming removed 0 bases at V and 4 bases at J, with 13 bases between. There are 16 residues in the CDR3. The CDR3 here is CASSLTPLEAYNEQFF. Here the CDR3 DNA reads TGTGCCAGCAGCTTAACGCCACTAGAGGCATACAATGAGCAGTTCTTC.